This paragraph reports one T cell receptor (beta chain). The sample originates from a study of memory CD4+ T cells and cytomegalovirus serostatus. As originally analysed: Out-of-frame sequences were removed, leaving roughly 2,200,000 distinct TCRbeta sequences. The method was immunoSEQ multiplex PCR; TCRdb's version includes in-frame clones alone and lacks a portion of them. V and J calls and clone size are given by that table; D and trimming were obtained from the DNA. The top ten clones hold 0.68% of a sample with roughly 28,000 clones, over 70% of them seen once. Single viable CD3+CD4+CD8-CD45RO+ cells were sorted as the memory CD4+ T cells. Donors' CMV status reflects serum IgG against pp150, pp28, p38, p52. Material for sequencing was memory CD4+ T cells from blood. This TCR was recovered from an adult in good health and CMV-seronegative.

This CDR3 reads CASSTRDKANYGYTF. DNA for the CDR3: TGTGCCAGTAGTACCCGGGACAAAGCTAACTATGGCTACACCTTC. The chain links TRBV19 to TRBJ1-2, with D possibly matching TRBD1 (6 bases). The CDR3 has 15 amino acids. Germline-derived CDR1 and CDR2 are LNHDA and SQIVND (reference sequence). The germline V and J ends were trimmed by 4 bases and 0 bases, with 12 bases remaining between them.